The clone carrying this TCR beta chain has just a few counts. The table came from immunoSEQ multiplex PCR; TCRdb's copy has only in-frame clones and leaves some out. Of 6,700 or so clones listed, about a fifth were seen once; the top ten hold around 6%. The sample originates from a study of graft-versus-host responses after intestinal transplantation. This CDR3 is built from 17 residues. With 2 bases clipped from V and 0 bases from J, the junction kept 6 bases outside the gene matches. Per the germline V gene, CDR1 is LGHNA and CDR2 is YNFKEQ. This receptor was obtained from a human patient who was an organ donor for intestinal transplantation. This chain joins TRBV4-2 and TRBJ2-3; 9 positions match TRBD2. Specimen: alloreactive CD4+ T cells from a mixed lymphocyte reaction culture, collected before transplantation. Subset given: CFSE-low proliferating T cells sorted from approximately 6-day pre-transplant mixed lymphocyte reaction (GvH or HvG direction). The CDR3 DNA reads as TGTGCCAGCAGCCAATCGAGACTAGCGGTAAGCACAGATACGCAGTATTTT. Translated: CASSQSRLAVSTDTQYF.